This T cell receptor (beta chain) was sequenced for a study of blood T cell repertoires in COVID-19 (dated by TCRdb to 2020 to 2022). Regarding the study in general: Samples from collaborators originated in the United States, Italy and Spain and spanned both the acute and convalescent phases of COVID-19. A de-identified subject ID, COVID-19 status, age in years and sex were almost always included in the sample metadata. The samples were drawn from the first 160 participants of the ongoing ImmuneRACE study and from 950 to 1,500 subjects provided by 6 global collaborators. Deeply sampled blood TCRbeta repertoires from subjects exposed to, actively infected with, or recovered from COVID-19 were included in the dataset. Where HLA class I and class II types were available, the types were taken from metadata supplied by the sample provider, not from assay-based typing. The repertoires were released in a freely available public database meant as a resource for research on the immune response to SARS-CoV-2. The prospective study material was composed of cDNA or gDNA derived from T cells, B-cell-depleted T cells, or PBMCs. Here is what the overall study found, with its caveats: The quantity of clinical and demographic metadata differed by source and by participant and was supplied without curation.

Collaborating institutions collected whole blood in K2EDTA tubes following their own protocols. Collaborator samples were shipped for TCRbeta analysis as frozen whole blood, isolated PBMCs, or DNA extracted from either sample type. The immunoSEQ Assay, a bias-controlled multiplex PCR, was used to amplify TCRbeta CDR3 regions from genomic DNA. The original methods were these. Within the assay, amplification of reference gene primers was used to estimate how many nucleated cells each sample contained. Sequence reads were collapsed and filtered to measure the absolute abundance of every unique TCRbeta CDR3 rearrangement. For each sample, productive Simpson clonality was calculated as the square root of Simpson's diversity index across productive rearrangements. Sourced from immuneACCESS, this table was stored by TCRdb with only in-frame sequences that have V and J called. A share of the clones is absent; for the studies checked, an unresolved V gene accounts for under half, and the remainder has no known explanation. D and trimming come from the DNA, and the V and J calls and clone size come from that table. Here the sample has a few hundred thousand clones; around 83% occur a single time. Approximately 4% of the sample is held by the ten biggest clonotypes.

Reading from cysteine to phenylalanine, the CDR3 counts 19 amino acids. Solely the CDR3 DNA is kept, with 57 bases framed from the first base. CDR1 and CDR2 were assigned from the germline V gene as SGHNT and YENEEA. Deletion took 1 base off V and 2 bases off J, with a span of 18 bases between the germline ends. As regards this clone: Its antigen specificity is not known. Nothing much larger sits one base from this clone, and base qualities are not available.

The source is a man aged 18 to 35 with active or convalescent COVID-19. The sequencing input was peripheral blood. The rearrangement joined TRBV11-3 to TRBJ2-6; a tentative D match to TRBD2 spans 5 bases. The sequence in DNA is TGTGCCAGCAGCTTAGCCAGCGGCAGCTTCGTCACTGGGGCCAACGTCCTGACTTTC. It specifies CASSLASGSFVTGANVLTF.